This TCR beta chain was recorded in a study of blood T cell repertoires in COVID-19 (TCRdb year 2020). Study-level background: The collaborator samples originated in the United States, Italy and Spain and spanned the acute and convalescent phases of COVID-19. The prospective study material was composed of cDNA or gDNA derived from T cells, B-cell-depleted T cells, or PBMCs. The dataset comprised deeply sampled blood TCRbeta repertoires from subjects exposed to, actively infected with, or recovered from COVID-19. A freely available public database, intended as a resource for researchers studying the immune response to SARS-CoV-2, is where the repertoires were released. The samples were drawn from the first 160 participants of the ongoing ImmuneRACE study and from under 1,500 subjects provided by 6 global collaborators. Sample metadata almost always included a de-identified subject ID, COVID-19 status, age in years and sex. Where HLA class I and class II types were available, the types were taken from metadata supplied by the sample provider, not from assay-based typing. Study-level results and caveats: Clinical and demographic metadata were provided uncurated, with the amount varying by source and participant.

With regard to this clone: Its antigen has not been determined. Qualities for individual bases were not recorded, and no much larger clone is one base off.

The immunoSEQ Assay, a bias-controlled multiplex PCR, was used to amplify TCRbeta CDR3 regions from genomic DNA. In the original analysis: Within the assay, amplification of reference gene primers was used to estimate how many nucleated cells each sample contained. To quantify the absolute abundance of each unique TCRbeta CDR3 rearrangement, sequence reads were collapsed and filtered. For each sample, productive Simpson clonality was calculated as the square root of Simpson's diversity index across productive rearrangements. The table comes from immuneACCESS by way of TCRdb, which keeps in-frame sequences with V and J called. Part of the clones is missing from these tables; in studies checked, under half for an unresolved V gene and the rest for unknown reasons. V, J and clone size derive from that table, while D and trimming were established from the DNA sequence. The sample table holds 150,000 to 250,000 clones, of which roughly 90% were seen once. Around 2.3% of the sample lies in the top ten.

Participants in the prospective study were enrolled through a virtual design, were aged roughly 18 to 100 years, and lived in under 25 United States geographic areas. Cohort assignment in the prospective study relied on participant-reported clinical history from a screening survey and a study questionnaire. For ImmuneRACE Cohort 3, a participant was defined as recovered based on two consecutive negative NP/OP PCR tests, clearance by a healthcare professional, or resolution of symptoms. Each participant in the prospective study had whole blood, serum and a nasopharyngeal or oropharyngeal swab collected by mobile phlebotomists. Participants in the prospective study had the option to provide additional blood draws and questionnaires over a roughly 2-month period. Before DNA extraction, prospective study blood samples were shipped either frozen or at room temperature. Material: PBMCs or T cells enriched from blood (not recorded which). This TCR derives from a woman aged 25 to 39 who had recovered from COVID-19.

CDR3 loop: CASSYKFSFSYEQYF. The DNA is as follows: TGTGCCAGCAGTTACAAATTTAGCTTCTCCTACGAGCAGTACTTC. This sequence uses TRBV6-5 and TRBJ2-7; there is no confident call for the D gene. CDR1 is given as MNHEY and CDR2 as SVGAGI, both from the germline V gene. The V end loses 2 bases and the J end loses 0 bases, and a stretch of 11 bases separates them. The CDR3 holds 15 amino acids from the cysteine to the phenylalanine. CDR3 DNA is the only sequence kept; it has 45 bases, read in frame from the first base.